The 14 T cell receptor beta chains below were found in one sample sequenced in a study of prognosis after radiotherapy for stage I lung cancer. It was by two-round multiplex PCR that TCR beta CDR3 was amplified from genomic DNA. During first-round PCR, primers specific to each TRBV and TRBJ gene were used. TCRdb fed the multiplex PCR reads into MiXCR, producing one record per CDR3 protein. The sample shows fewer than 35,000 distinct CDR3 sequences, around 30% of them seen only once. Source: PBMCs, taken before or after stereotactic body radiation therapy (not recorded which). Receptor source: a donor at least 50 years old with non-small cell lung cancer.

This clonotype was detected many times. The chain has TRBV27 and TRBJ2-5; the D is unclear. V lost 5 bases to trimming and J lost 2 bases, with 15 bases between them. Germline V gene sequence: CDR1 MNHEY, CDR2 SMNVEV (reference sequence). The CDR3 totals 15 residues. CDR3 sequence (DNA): TGTGCCAGCAGTCCACTCTCCGGGCTACAAGAGACCCAGTACTTC. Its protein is CASSPLSGLQETQYF.

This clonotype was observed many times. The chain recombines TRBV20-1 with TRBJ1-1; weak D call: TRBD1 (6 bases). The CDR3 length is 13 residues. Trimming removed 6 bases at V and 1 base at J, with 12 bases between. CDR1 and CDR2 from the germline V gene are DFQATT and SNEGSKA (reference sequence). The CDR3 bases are TGCAGTGCCCCGGACAGTCGGAACACTGAAGCTTTCTTT. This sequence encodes CSAPDSRNTEAFF.

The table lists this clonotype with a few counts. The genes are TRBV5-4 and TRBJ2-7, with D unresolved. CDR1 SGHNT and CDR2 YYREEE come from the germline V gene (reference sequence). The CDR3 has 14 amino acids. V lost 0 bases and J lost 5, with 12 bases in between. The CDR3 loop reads CASSLEGLVDEQYF. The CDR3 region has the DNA TGTGCCAGCAGCTTGGAAGGGTTAGTGGACGAGCAGTACTTC.

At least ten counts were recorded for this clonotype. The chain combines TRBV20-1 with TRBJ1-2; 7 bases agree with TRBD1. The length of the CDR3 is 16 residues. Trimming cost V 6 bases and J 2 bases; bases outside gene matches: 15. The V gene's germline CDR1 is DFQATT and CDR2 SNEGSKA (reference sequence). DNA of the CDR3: TGCAGTGCCCCCTTGACATCCGGGACAGCAAACTATGGCTACACCTTC. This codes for CSAPLTSGTANYGYTF.

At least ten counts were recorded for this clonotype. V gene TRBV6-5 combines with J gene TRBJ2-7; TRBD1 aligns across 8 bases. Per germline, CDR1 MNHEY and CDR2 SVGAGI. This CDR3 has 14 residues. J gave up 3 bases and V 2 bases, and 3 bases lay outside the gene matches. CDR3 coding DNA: TGTGCCAGCAGTTACAGGGACAGGCACTACGAGCAGTACTTC. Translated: CASSYRDRHYEQYF.

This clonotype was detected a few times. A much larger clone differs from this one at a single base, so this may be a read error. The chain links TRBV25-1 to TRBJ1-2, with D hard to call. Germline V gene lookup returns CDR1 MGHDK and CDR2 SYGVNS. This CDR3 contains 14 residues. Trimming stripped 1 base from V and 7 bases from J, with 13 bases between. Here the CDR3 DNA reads TGTGCCAGCAGTGAATGGAGTGAGGTGGGTGGCTACACCTTC. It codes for CASSEWSEVGGYTF.

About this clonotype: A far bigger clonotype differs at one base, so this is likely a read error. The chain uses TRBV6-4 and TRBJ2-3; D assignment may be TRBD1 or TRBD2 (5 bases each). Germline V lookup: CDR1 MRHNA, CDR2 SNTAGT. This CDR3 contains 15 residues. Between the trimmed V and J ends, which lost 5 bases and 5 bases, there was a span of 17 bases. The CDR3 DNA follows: TGTGCCAGCAGTTTGCGACATGGGGGTAGAGATACGCAGTATTTT. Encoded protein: CASSLRHGGRDTQYF.

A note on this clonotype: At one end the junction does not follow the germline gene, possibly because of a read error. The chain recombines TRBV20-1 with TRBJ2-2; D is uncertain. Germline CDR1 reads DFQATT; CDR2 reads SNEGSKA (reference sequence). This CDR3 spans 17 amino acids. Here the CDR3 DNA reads TGCAGTGCTAGAGATTTAAGGCAGGCTACTAACACCGGGCAGCTGTTTTTT. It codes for CSARDLRQATNTGQLFF.

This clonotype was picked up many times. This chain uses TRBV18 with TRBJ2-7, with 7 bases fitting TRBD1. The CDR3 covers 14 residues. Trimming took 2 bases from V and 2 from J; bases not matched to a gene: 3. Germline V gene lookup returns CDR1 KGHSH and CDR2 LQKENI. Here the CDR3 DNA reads TGTGCCAGCTCACCAAGACAGGGAACCTACGAGCAGTACTTC. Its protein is CASSPRQGTYEQYF.

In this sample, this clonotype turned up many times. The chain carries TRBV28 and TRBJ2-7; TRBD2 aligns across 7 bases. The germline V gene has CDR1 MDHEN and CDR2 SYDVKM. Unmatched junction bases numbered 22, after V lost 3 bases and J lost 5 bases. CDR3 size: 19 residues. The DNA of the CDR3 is TGTGCCAGCAGTTTCGGCATCGCTGGGAGGGCTCGCGGTGGTCACGAGCAGTACTTC. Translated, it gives CASSFGIAGRARGGHEQYF.

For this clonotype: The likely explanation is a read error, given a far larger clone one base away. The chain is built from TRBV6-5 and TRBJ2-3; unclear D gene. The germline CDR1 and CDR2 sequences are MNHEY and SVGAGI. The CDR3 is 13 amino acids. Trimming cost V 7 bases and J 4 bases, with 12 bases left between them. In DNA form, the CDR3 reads TGTGCCAGCAAAGAAGGGTTCCCAGATACGCAGTATTTT. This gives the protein CASKEGFPDTQYF.

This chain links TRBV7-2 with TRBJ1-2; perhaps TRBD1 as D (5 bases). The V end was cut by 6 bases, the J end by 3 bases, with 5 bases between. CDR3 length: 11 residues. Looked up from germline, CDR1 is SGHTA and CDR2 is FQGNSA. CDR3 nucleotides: TGTGCCAGCAGAGGGGACTATGGCTACACCTTC. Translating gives CASRGDYGYTF.

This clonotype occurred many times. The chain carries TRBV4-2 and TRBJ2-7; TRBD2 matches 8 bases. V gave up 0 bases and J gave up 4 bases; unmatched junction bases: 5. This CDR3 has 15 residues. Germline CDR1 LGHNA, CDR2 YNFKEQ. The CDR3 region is CASSQDGTSPYEQYF. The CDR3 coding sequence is TGTGCCAGCAGCCAAGATGGGACTAGTCCTTACGAGCAGTACTTC.

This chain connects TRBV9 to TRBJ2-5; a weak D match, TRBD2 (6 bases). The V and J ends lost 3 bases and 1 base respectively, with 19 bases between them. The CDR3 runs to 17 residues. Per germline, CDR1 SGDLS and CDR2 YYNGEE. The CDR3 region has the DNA TGTGCCAGCAGCGGTTTCGTGGAGGGTACACTCCAAGAGACCCAGTACTTC. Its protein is CASSGFVEGTLQETQYF.